This T cell receptor beta chain came from a study of blood T cell repertoires in COVID-19. The overall study: The United States, Italy and Spain supplied acute and convalescent COVID-19 samples. The analysed material was cDNA or gDNA that came from T cells, B-cell-depleted T cells, or PBMCs.

As originally analysed: Counts of nucleated cells, estimated from reference gene primer amplification, were obtained. The table came from immunoSEQ multiplex PCR; TCRdb's copy has only in-frame clones and leaves some out. The V and J calls and clone size were taken over from that table, and D and trimming were inferred from the DNA. In the table there are around 140,000 clones, around nine tenths of which are singletons. V lost 5 bases and J lost 8, with 9 bases in between. The CDR3 consists of 11 residues. The chain employs TRBV12-3 or TRBV12-4 and TRBJ1-1, with D uncertain. The sequenced material came from peripheral blood. This clonotype originated in a woman aged 50 to 65 with active or convalescent COVID-19. The chain's CDR3 is CASSPLEEAFF. In nucleotides, the CDR3 is TGTGCCAGCAGTCCCCTTGAGGAAGCTTTCTTT.